This is a list of T cell receptor beta chains from one sample in a study of T-cell reconstitution after alpha-beta-depleted transplantation in children. TCRdb reanalysed the PCR reads using MiXCR and keeps one entry per CDR3 protein. Of around 370,000 distinct CDR3 sequences in the sample, roughly 17% were seen once. The sequencing here drew on PBMCs, mostly from graft donor cells, taken 360 days after TCRalphabeta/CD19-depleted stem cell transplant. Receptors originate from a male patient aged 2 to 10 who had a stem cell transplant for acute lymphoblastic leukemia, so the T cells may come from the graft donor. Both conserved end residues are part of each CDR3. The D gene is left open where the match is weak. Not every row has a clone size; where given, it reads once, few, many or a size class.

d_gene: -; abundance: many; v_gene: TRBV20-1; j_gene: TRBJ2-5; CDR3nt: TGCAGTGCCCGGGATGAGGTAGAGACCCAGTACTTC; CDR3aa: CSARDEVETQYF
d_gene: -; abundance: many; v_gene: TRBV7-6; j_gene: TRBJ2-7; CDR3nt: TGCGCCAGCAGCTTGGGTCTAGCCTACGAGCAGTACTTC; CDR3aa: CASSLGLAYEQYF
d_gene: -; abundance: -; v_gene: TRBV20-1; j_gene: TRBJ2-3; CDR3nt: TGCAGTGCCCTAGGGGCCCATCTAGGAGATACGCAGTATTTT; CDR3aa: CSALGAHLGDTQYF
d_gene: -; abundance: few; v_gene: TRBV2; j_gene: TRBJ2-3; CDR3nt: TGTGCCAGCAGTGCTAGTGACGCCCTTTTGCAGTATTTT; CDR3aa: CASSASDALLQYF
d_gene: -; abundance: -; v_gene: TRBV12-3/TRBV12-4; j_gene: TRBJ1-4; CDR3nt: TGTGCCATTTCAACAGGGCTGAATGAAAAACTGTTTTTT; CDR3aa: CAISTGLNEKLFF
d_gene: TRBD1; abundance: few; v_gene: TRBV28; j_gene: TRBJ2-7; CDR3nt: TGTGCCAGCAGTCGTCCCGGGACAGGGGGCGCAACCCGTTTC; CDR3aa: CASSRPGTGGATRF
d_gene: -; abundance: few; v_gene: TRBV7-2; j_gene: TRBJ2-1; CDR3nt: TGTGCCAGCAGCTTAGTTCGTGAGTCCTACAATGAGCAGTTCTTC; CDR3aa: CASSLVRESYNEQFF
d_gene: TRBD2; abundance: -; v_gene: TRBV6-1; j_gene: TRBJ2-7; CDR3nt: TGTGCCAGCAGAGAAAGCGGGAGCTACGAGCAGTACTTC; CDR3aa: CASRESGSYEQYF
d_gene: -; abundance: few; v_gene: TRBV18; j_gene: TRBJ2-5; CDR3nt: TGTGCCAGCTCACGGGACTCCGGGCCTCAAGAGACCCAGTACTTC; CDR3aa: CASSRDSGPQETQYF
d_gene: TRBD2; abundance: many; v_gene: TRBV20-1; j_gene: TRBJ2-7; CDR3nt: TGCAGTGCTAGGGGACTAGCGGATCACTACGAGCAGTACTTC; CDR3aa: CSARGLADHYEQYF
d_gene: -; abundance: few; v_gene: TRBV7-8; j_gene: TRBJ2-3; CDR3nt: TGTGCCAGCAGCTCTCTGGAGGGGGCCGAGGCAGATACGCAGTATTTT; CDR3aa: CASSSLEGAEADTQYF
d_gene: -; abundance: -; v_gene: TRBV6-5; j_gene: TRBJ2-6; CDR3nt: TGTGCCAGCAGTTACTGGGGGCCGGGACCGATCTCTGGGGCCAACGTCCTGACTTTC; CDR3aa: CASSYWGPGPISGANVLTF
d_gene: -; abundance: -; v_gene: TRBV2; j_gene: TRBJ2-7; CDR3nt: TGTGCCAGCAGTTGGGACACAGAACTCTACGAGCAGTACTTC; CDR3aa: CASSWDTELYEQYF
d_gene: TRBD2; abundance: few; v_gene: TRBV3-1; j_gene: TRBJ2-7; CDR3nt: TGTGCCAGCAGCCAGACTAGCGGTCCCTACGAGCAGTACTTC; CDR3aa: CASSQTSGPYEQYF
d_gene: TRBD1; abundance: many; v_gene: TRBV9; j_gene: TRBJ2-1; CDR3nt: TGTGCCAGCAGCGTACAGGGGGCCTACAATGAGCAGTTCTTC; CDR3aa: CASSVQGAYNEQFF
d_gene: -; abundance: few; v_gene: TRBV20-1; j_gene: TRBJ2-3; CDR3nt: TGCAGCGACGGGCAGAGTATGACAGATACGCAGTATTTT; CDR3aa: CSDGQSMTDTQYF
d_gene: TRBD1; abundance: few; v_gene: TRBV12-3/TRBV12-4; j_gene: TRBJ2-1; CDR3nt: TGTGCCAGTAGAGTAGGGACAGGGAACTACAATGAGCAGTTCTTC; CDR3aa: CASRVGTGNYNEQFF
d_gene: TRBD2; abundance: -; v_gene: TRBV7-6; j_gene: TRBJ2-5; CDR3nt: TGTGCCAGCAGCTTACGGACTAGCGGGGAAGAGACCCAGTACTTC; CDR3aa: CASSLRTSGEETQYF
d_gene: -; abundance: -; v_gene: TRBV9; j_gene: TRBJ2-2; CDR3nt: TGTGCCAGCAGCGCTACACGGAACGGGGAGCTGTTTTTT; CDR3aa: CASSATRNGELFF
d_gene: -; abundance: few; v_gene: TRBV28; j_gene: TRBJ2-7; CDR3nt: TGTGCCAGCAGTCCACGTATTTGGGAAAGGCAGTACTTC; CDR3aa: CASSPRIWERQYF
d_gene: -; abundance: -; v_gene: TRBV10-3; j_gene: TRBJ2-5; CDR3nt: TGTGCCATCAGTGATAAAGTGCTAGGAATCGAGACCCAGTACTTC; CDR3aa: CAISDKVLGIETQYF
d_gene: -; abundance: -; v_gene: TRBV12-3/TRBV12-4; j_gene: TRBJ2-1; CDR3nt: TGTGCCAGCAGTTTAGCGGCGTGGCCTAGCTCCTACAATGAGCAGTTCTTC; CDR3aa: CASSLAAWPSSYNEQFF